This T cell receptor beta chain came from a study of blood T cell repertoires in COVID-19. Across the study: The study drew acute and convalescent COVID-19 samples from the United States, Italy and Spain. PBMCs, B-cell-depleted T cells, or T cells provided the cDNA or gDNA that made up the material.

Authors' data handling: Reference gene primer amplification gave estimated nucleated cell counts. Using immunoSEQ multiplex PCR, the repertoire was profiled, and TCRdb retains in-frame clones only, with some absent. Clone size and the V and J calls come from that table; the DNA yielded D and trimming. The sample has 130,000 to 150,000 clones, 75% to 85% seen once. This clone was picked up one time. This CDR3 is built from 15 residues. The germline CDR1 and CDR2 sequences are LGHNA and YSLEER. With V trimmed by 0 bases and J by 8 bases, 4 bases remained unmatched. This clonotype was sampled from a man between 65 and 85 years old who had recovered from COVID-19. The specimen was peripheral blood. The V and J genes are TRBV4-3 and TRBJ1-4, with TRBD1 matching 9 bases. CDR3 region: CASSQEGTGNEKLFF. The CDR3 region has the DNA TGCGCCAGCAGCCAAGAGGGGACAGGGAACGAAAAACTGTTTTTT.